This T cell receptor (beta chain) was documented in a study of blood T cells in healthy people across ages. General observations from the study: A roughly linear fall in TCR beta diversity per million T cells was seen with increasing age. Greater diversity and more naive CD4+ cells were seen in long-lived donors than in aged donors.

The sample holds one count of this clonotype. Its matching antigen is unknown. PCR was performed a second time for about 7 to 12 cycles using a sample-barcoded 5' primer and a J-beta primer mix. Tags on each cDNA molecule came from a template-switch adaptor with 12 random nucleotides. Per-sample output comprised a minimum of 2.5 million paired-end reads containing CDR3. TCRdb reanalysed the 5' RACE reads using MiXCR and keeps one entry per CDR3 protein. The sample records around 650,000 distinct CDR3 sequences, around 38% being singletons. The V and J ends lost 4 bases and 8 bases, in that order; junction bases with no gene match: 11. The CDR3 length is 15 residues. Germline V lookup: CDR1 DFQATT, CDR2 SNEGSKA (reference sequence).

Material for sequencing was blood. The V call is TRBV20-1, the J call TRBJ2-1, with 10 positions matching TRBD2. The sequence was collected from a man at least 80 years old in good health. The CDR3 nucleotides read TGCAGTGCTATGCAACTAGCGGGGTCCTTGGATGAGCAGTTCTTC. It translates to CSAMQLAGSLDEQFF.